This is a list of T cell receptor beta chains from one sample in a study of response to subunit inactivated influenza vaccine. TCRdb analysed the RT-PCR reads with MiXCR anew, one entry per CDR3 protein. The profile shows around 170,000 distinct CDR3 sequences, 9.5% to 12% of them singletons. The input for sequencing was CD8+ T cells sorted from PBMCs, taken less than 30 months after vaccination. Receptors were obtained from a man in his fifties or sixties who received an inactivated influenza vaccine. Both conserved end residues are part of each CDR3. The order of the fields is clone size, D gene, V gene, J gene, CDR3 DNA, CDR3 protein. The D gene is left open where the match is weak. Clone size is not always given. Where it is, it says once, few, many or a class for expanded clones.

size: many; D: -; V: TRBV12-3/TRBV12-4; J: TRBJ2-4; DNA: TGTGCCAGCACCGAGGGTAGCAAAAACATTCAGTACTTC; CDR3: CASTEGSKNIQYF
size: few; D: TRBD1; V: TRBV7-2; J: TRBJ2-7; DNA: TGTGCCAGCAGCCCGGACAGGGGCGCCTACGAGCAGTACTTC; CDR3: CASSPDRGAYEQYF
size: few; D: -; V: TRBV10-2; J: TRBJ2-1; DNA: TGCGCCAGCAGTGAGAGGGCTTACTACAATGAGCAGTTCTTC; CDR3: CASSERAYYNEQFF
size: few; D: -; V: TRBV6-1; J: TRBJ1-2; DNA: TGTGCCAGCAGCGAAGGGTTGTTGGAGGGGAACTATGGCTACACCTTC; CDR3: CASSEGLLEGNYGYTF
size: -; D: -; V: TRBV10-3; J: TRBJ2-6; DNA: TGTGCCATCAGTGAGTCGCATCCAGGGCGTCCTGGGGCCAACGTCCTGACTTTC; CDR3: CAISESHPGRPGANVLTF
size: many; D: -; V: TRBV6-2/TRBV6-3; J: TRBJ1-2; DNA: TGTGCCAGCAGTTATTTCCGGATTAGTAATGGCTACACCTTC; CDR3: CASSYFRISNGYTF
size: few; D: -; V: TRBV9; J: TRBJ2-1; DNA: TGTGCCAGCAGCCCGAGGGTGGTCTCCTACAATGAGCAGTTCTTC; CDR3: CASSPRVVSYNEQFF
size: -; D: -; V: TRBV6-5; J: TRBJ2-7; DNA: TGTGCCAGCAGTTATGGTTCCTTCTACGAGCAGTACTTC; CDR3: CASSYGSFYEQYF
size: many; D: -; V: TRBV27; J: TRBJ2-3; DNA: TGTGCCAGCAGTCATCCCACAGATACGCAGTATTTT; CDR3: CASSHPTDTQYF
size: -; D: -; V: TRBV25-1; J: TRBJ2-3; DNA: TGTGCCAGCAGTGATCCGGGACGGACACAAGATACGCAGTATTTT; CDR3: CASSDPGRTQDTQYF
size: few; D: TRBD2; V: TRBV5-1; J: TRBJ2-3; DNA: TGCGCCAGCAGCTGGGATCTAGCGGATTACACAGATACGCAGTATTTT; CDR3: CASSWDLADYTDTQYF
size: few; D: -; V: TRBV4-3; J: TRBJ1-4; DNA: TGCGCCAGCAGCCAAGATCCCACAGTTAATGAAAAACTGTTTTTT; CDR3: CASSQDPTVNEKLFF
size: many; D: -; V: TRBV12-3/TRBV12-4; J: TRBJ2-2; DNA: TGTGCCAGCAGTTCCCGGAACACCGGGGAGCTGTTTTTT; CDR3: CASSSRNTGELFF
size: many; D: -; V: TRBV6-2/TRBV6-3; J: TRBJ2-2; DNA: TGTGCCAGCAAGGAAAAGGACACCGGGGAGCTGTTTTTT; CDR3: CASKEKDTGELFF
size: many; D: TRBD1; V: TRBV20-1; J: TRBJ1-5; DNA: TGCAGTGCTCAGGACAGGGACAATCAGCCCCAGCATTTT; CDR3: CSAQDRDNQPQHF
size: -; D: -; V: TRBV6-2/TRBV6-3; J: TRBJ2-7; DNA: TGTGCCAGCAGTCGGGACATACCCCTGAGGGAGCAGTACTTC; CDR3: CASSRDIPLREQYF
size: -; D: -; V: TRBV28; J: TRBJ1-2; DNA: TGTGCCAGCAGTTTACGGGGTGAGGGGGGGTATGGCTACACCTTC; CDR3: CASSLRGEGGYGYTF
size: -; D: -; V: TRBV4-1; J: TRBJ2-7; DNA: TGCGCCAGCAGCCCCGGGGAAACGGGCGAGCAGTACTTC; CDR3: CASSPGETGEQYF
size: -; D: -; V: TRBV4-2; J: TRBJ2-6; DNA: TGTGCCAGCAGCCAAGGCGAAATCCTCCCTGGGGCCAACGTCCTGACTTTC; CDR3: CASSQGEILPGANVLTF
size: -; D: -; V: TRBV6-1; J: TRBJ1-1; DNA: TGTGCCAGCAGCCCACGGGGGGACACTGAAGCTTTCTTT; CDR3: CASSPRGDTEAFF
size: few; D: -; V: TRBV6-2/TRBV6-3; J: TRBJ2-5; DNA: TGTGCCAGCAGTTACTCTCCAGAGACCCAGTACTTC; CDR3: CASSYSPETQYF
size: few; D: -; V: TRBV28; J: TRBJ2-2; DNA: TGTGCCAGCAGTACGTGGACGCAGGAAACGAACACCGGGGAGCTGTTTTTT; CDR3: CASSTWTQETNTGELFF
size: few; D: -; V: TRBV20-1; J: TRBJ2-7; DNA: TGCAGTGGGGGGCGAAGCTCCTACGAGCAGTACTTC; CDR3: CSGGRSSYEQYF
size: many; D: -; V: TRBV7-8; J: TRBJ2-7; DNA: TGTGCCAGCAGCGGAGGCGGATTCCTAAACGAGCAGTACTTC; CDR3: CASSGGGFLNEQYF
size: few; D: TRBD2; V: TRBV4-1; J: TRBJ2-7; DNA: TGCGCCAGCAGCCAAGGGGGTGTAGCGGGAGAGAACGAGCAGTACTTC; CDR3: CASSQGGVAGENEQYF
size: -; D: TRBD2; V: TRBV4-2; J: TRBJ2-7; DNA: TGTGCCAGCAGCCAAACCGTAGCGGGGCTAAGCTCCTACGAGCAGTACTTC; CDR3: CASSQTVAGLSSYEQYF
size: few; D: TRBD1; V: TRBV6-5; J: TRBJ1-2; DNA: TGTGCCAGCAGTTACTTGGGACAGGGCAACTATGGCTACACCTTC; CDR3: CASSYLGQGNYGYTF
size: few; D: -; V: TRBV2; J: TRBJ2-3; DNA: TGTGCCAGCGGATATAGCACAGATACGCAGTATTTT; CDR3: CASGYSTDTQYF
size: -; D: -; V: TRBV3-1; J: TRBJ2-2; DNA: TGTGCCAGCAGCGTATTGGGGGGGCCAACGAACACCGGGGAGCTGTTTTTT; CDR3: CASSVLGGPTNTGELFF
size: -; D: -; V: TRBV18; J: TRBJ2-7; DNA: TGTGCCAGCTCACCAGAGAGGGGGTGGTACGAGCAGTACTTC; CDR3: CASSPERGWYEQYF
size: few; D: TRBD1; V: TRBV3-1; J: TRBJ1-4; DNA: TGTGCCAGCAGCCAATGGGACAGTAGGAGTGGTAGGGATGAAAAACTGTTTTTT; CDR3: CASSQWDSRSGRDEKLFF
size: many; D: -; V: TRBV12-3/TRBV12-4; J: TRBJ2-4; DNA: TGTGCCAGCAGTACCCGGGACTGGTTAGCCAAAAACATTCAGTACTTC; CDR3: CASSTRDWLAKNIQYF
size: few; D: -; V: TRBV7-9; J: TRBJ1-5; DNA: TGTGCCACTACCCGGGATGGCAATCAGCCCCAGCATTTT; CDR3: CATTRDGNQPQHF
size: -; D: TRBD2; V: TRBV20-1; J: TRBJ2-1; DNA: TGCAGTGCTAGAGAGCCGGGACTAGCGCCCAGATCCTACAATGAGCAGTTCTTC; CDR3: CSAREPGLAPRSYNEQFF
size: -; D: TRBD1; V: TRBV28; J: TRBJ2-2; DNA: TGTGCCAGCTACCTTGGACAGGGGGCGAATGTGCGACCCGGGGAGCTGTTTTTT; CDR3: CASYLGQGANVRPGELFF
size: many; D: TRBD2; V: TRBV29-1; J: TRBJ2-4; DNA: TGCAGCGTTTCTAGCGGGATTCCGGGAGACATTCAGTACTTC; CDR3: CSVSSGIPGDIQYF
size: few; D: -; V: TRBV6-2/TRBV6-3; J: TRBJ2-7; DNA: TGTGCCAGCGGGGGAGGCGAGCAGTACTTC; CDR3: CASGGGEQYF
size: -; D: -; V: TRBV9; J: TRBJ1-1; DNA: TGTGCCAGCAGCCCCTCCCTCGGACTGAACACTGAAGCTTTCTTT; CDR3: CASSPSLGLNTEAFF
size: many; D: -; V: TRBV6-2/TRBV6-3; J: TRBJ2-7; DNA: TGTGCCAGCAGTAGGGGGGGCCGATCCTACGAGCAGTACTTC; CDR3: CASSRGGRSYEQYF
size: few; D: TRBD1; V: TRBV4-3; J: TRBJ2-5; DNA: TGCGCCAGCAGCCAAGTCCTCGACAGGGGCCAAGAGACCCAGTACTTC; CDR3: CASSQVLDRGQETQYF
size: few; D: TRBD1; V: TRBV4-3; J: TRBJ1-5; DNA: TGCGCCAGCAGCCTCTGGACAGGGAATCAGCCCCAGCATTTT; CDR3: CASSLWTGNQPQHF